What follows describes a single TCR beta chain. Its antigen is still unknown. This sample is part of a study of OX40 agonist ivuxolimab in advanced cancers. Study context: The study gave patients intravenous ivuxolimab at 0.01 to 10 mg/kg every 2 weeks. Every patient in dose escalation had hepatocellular carcinoma, melanoma, renal cell or head and neck cancer. Study-wide points: With doses of 0.1 to 3.0 mg/kg, CD4+ and CD8+ blood T cells had undergone clonal expansion by week 6.

The V end lost 6 bases, the J end lost 6 bases, and 17 bases lay between the germline ends. The CDR3 is 14 residues long. In germline, CDR1 is MDHEN, CDR2 SYDVKM. Sequenced by immunoSEQ multiplex PCR; TCRdb stores in-frame clones only, minus some. The table has tens of thousands of clones, 85% to 95% seen once. The chain is built from TRBV28 and TRBJ1-2, with D perhaps TRBD1 (6 bases). Sequenced material: CD4+ or CD8+ T cells sorted from blood, taken in a trial of the OX40 agonist ivuxolimab. The TCR was taken from an adult with an advanced solid tumor such as melanoma, head and neck, liver or kidney cancer. The CDR3 sequence: CASRTFSGADGYTF. The CDR3 DNA sequence: TGTGCCAGCAGGACCTTCTCGGGGGCTGATGGCTACACCTTC.